The 9 T cell receptor beta chains presented below share a single source sample, sequenced in a study of metastatic and nonmetastatic thyroid tumors. None of the patients had undergone any treatment ahead of thyroid surgery. TCRdb recomputed clones from the PCR reads via MiXCR. The sample shows tens of thousands of clones, roughly 4.1% of them seen only once. The source material was blood. The receptors stem from a female donor with papillary thyroid cancer or a benign thyroid nodule (not recorded which). Some clones in this sample may be carry-over from other donors' samples.

The chain employs TRBV28 and TRBJ2-7; D gene unclear. Germline CDR1 and CDR2: MDHEN and SYDVKM. The length of the CDR3 is 12 residues. The CDR3 reads CASHGLRYEHYV. The CDR3 bases are TGTGCCAGCCATGGGCTCAGATACGAGCACTACGTC.

This clone was seen many times. J is TRBJ1-5 and V is TRBV18, with 8 bases fitting TRBD1. This CDR3 contains 16 residues. Trimming removed 3 bases from V and 0 bases from J; junction bases left unmatched: 4. Germline-derived CDR1 and CDR2 are KGHSH and LQKENI. The CDR3 region is CASSPDRVFSNQPQHF. CDR3 coding DNA: TGTGCCAGCTCACCGGACAGGGTTTTTAGCAATCAGCCCCAGCATTTT. Supplemented by reference TRBV18 and TRBJ1-5, the full variable domain reads NAGVMQNPRHLVRRRGQEARLRCSPMKGHSHVYWYRQLPEEGLKFMVYLQKENIIDESGMPKERFSAEFPKEGPSILRIQQVVRGDSAAYFCASSPDRVFSNQPQHFGDGTRLSIL.

This clone has ten or more counts. J is TRBJ1-1 and V is TRBV7-8, with D perhaps matching TRBD1 (5 bases). V lost 0 bases to trimming and J lost 4 bases, with 12 bases between them. The CDR3 has 15 amino acids. CDR1 and CDR2 from the germline V gene are SGHVS and FQNEAQ. The CDR3 nucleotides read TGTGCCAGCAGCTTAGCTGCGGGTCAGGGCACTGAAGCTTTCTTT. This codes for CASSLAAGQGTEAFF.

At least ten counts were recorded for this clone. The CDR3 coding sequence is TGTGCCAGCAGCTGGGAGACAGGGCTCTCAGACTATGGCTACACCTTC. Amino acid sequence: CASSWETGLSDYGYTF. The chain recombines TRBV13 with TRBJ1-2, with 7 bases aligning to TRBD1. From germline, CDR1 is PRHDT and CDR2 FYEKMQ (reference sequence). There are 16 residues in the CDR3. V lost 4 bases and J lost 3; bases outside the gene matches: 11.

This chain joins TRBV18 and TRBJ2-5; 12 bases map to TRBD2. The V and J ends lost 2 bases and 9 bases, in that order; junction bases with no gene match: 10. The CDR3 length is 16 residues. Germline lookup yields CDR1 KGHSH and CDR2 LQKENI. As DNA, the CDR3 is TGTGCCAGCTCACCAGGCGGACTAGCGGGGTATTGGGCCCAGTACTTC. It is translated as CASSPGGLAGYWAQYF.

The table lists this clone with many counts. The rearrangement joins TRBV19 to TRBJ2-3; possible D gene TRBD2, 6 bases. With 7 bases removed from V and 1 base from J, the gap between germline ends came to 9 bases. The length of the CDR3 is 13 residues. Germline V gene sequence: CDR1 LNHDA, CDR2 SQIVND (reference sequence). The CDR3 loop is CASTIAGTDTQYF. The CDR3 coding sequence is TGTGCCAGTACCATAGCGGGCACAGATACGCAGTATTTT.

This clone occurred many times. The V gene is TRBV5-1, the J gene TRBJ2-1, with D uncertain. Germline CDR1 reads SGHRS; CDR2 reads YFSETQ. CDR3 size: 15 residues. The germline V and J ends were trimmed by 2 bases and 0 bases, with 9 bases remaining between them. CDR3 sequence reads: CASSLGLSSYNEQFF. The CDR3 region has the DNA TGCGCCAGCAGCTTAGGCCTGAGCTCCTACAATGAGCAGTTCTTC.

At least ten counts were recorded for this clone. V and J are TRBV20-1 and TRBJ2-6; D ambiguous. CDR3 length: 15 amino acids. Germline V gene sequence: CDR1 DFQATT, CDR2 SNEGSKA (reference sequence). V lost 0 bases to trimming and J lost 4 bases, with 10 bases between them. The CDR3 DNA reads as TGCAGTGCTAGAGATCAAAGCGTAGGGGCCAACGTCCTGACTTTC. It is translated as CSARDQSVGANVLTF.

This clone occurred many times. The CDR3 here is CASSSYSINYGYTF. The CDR3 region has the DNA TGTGCCAGCAGCTCCTACAGTATTAACTATGGCTACACCTTC. V gene TRBV7-9 combines with J gene TRBJ1-2; D is unclear. Trimming removed 4 bases at V and 1 base at J, with 10 bases between. The germline V gene has CDR1 SEHNR and CDR2 FQNEAQ (reference sequence). This CDR3 region has 14 residues. The full variable domain, with the rest looked up from reference TRBV7-9 and TRBJ1-2, is DTGVSQNPRHKITKRGQNVTFRCDPISEHNRLYWYRQTLGQGPEFLTYFQNEAQLEKSRLLSDRFSAERPKGSFSTLEIQRTEQGDSAMYLCASSSYSINYGYTFGSGTRLTVV.